This T cell receptor (beta chain) came from a study of spatial heterogeneity in lung cancer. Regarding this clonotype: Mismatch with germline at one junction end may stem from a read error.

TCRdb re-analysed the 5' RACE reads in MiXCR, keeping a single row per CDR3 protein. Of about 21,000 distinct CDR3 sequences detected, around 5% appear once; the ten largest clones hold 6% to 7.5%. The CDR3 consists of 14 residues. Time point denoted: sample taken at primary tumor resection. Without sorting, whole RNA was sequenced from tumor, nontumor lung or frozen PBMC. The chain links TRBV12-3 or TRBV12-4 to TRBJ1-5; D is uncertain. The receptor's source is a male donor with early-stage non-small cell lung cancer. Sequenced here: PBMCs, sampled at surgery. For the CDR3, the DNA is TGTGCCGGCAGTTTAAGGCAGGACAATCAGCCCCAGCATTTT. Protein: CAGSLRQDNQPQHF.